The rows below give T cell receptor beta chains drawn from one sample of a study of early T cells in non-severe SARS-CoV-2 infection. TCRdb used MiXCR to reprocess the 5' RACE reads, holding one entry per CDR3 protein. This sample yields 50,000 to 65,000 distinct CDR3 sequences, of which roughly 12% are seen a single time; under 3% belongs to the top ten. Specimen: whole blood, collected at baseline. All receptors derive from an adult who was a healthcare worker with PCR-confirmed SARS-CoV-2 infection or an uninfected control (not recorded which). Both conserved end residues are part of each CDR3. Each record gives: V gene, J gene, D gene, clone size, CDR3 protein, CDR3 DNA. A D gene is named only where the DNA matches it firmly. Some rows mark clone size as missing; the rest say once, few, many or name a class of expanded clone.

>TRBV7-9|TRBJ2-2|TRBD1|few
CASSLGQRTGELFF
TGTGCCAGCAGCTTGGGACAGCGTACCGGGGAGCTGTTTTTT
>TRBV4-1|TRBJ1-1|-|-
CASSQEATVNTEAFF
TGCGCCAGCAGCCAAGAAGCCACGGTGAACACTGAAGCTTTCTTT
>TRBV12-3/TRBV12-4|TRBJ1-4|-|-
CASSFNQGTNEKLFF
TGTGCCAGCAGTTTTAATCAGGGAACTAATGAAAAACTGTTTTTT
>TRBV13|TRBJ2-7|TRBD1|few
CASSLGDRSAHEQYF
TGTGCCAGCAGCTTAGGGGACAGGTCGGCCCACGAGCAGTACTTC
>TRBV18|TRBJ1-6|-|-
CASSPGMGSSYNSPLHF
TGTGCCAGCTCACCGGGAATGGGGAGCTCCTATAATTCACCCCTCCACTTT
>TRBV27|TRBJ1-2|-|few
CASSLSMGARGYTF
TGTGCCAGCAGTTTATCGATGGGGGCGAGGGGCTACACCTTC
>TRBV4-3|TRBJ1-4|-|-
CASSQIGEKLFF
TGCGCCAGCAGCCAAATCGGAGAAAAACTGTTTTTT
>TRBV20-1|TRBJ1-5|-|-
CSARRGSNQPQHF
TGCAGTGCTAGAAGGGGTAGCAATCAGCCCCAGCATTTT
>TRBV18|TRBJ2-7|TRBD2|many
CASSPGGGAYEQYF
TGTGCCAGCTCACCGGGCGGGGGGGCCTACGAGCAGTACTTC
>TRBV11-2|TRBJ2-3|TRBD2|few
CASSYGTSGGARDTQYF
TGTGCCAGCAGCTACGGGACTAGCGGGGGGGCTAGAGATACGCAGTATTTT
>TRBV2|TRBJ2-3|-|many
CASSEQRSTDTQYF
TGTGCCAGCAGTGAACAGCGGAGCACAGATACGCAGTATTTT
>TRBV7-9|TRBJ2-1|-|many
CASSLASNNEQFF
TGTGCCAGCAGCTTAGCCAGTAACAATGAGCAGTTCTTC
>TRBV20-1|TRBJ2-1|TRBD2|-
CSATGTSGFHNEQFF
TGCAGTGCTACCGGGACTAGCGGGTTCCACAATGAGCAGTTCTTC
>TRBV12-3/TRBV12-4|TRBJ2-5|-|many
CASSLVLSSQETQYF
TGTGCCAGCAGCCTGGTTCTATCCTCTCAAGAGACCCAGTACTTC
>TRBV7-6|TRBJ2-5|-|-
CASSSDRVETQYF
TGTGCCAGCAGCTCGGACAGAGTCGAGACCCAGTACTTC
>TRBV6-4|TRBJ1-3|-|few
CASSASRQVRWNTIYF
TGTGCCAGCAGTGCCTCGCGACAGGTCCGGTGGAACACCATATATTTT
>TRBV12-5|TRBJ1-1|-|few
CASGSPSEAFF
TGTGCTAGTGGTTCCCCGTCTGAAGCTTTCTTT
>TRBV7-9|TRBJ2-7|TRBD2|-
CASSLSGGYEQYF
TGTGCCAGCAGCCTGTCGGGGGGCTACGAGCAGTACTTC
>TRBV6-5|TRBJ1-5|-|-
CASSPLGGGGNQPQHF
TGTGCCAGCAGTCCACTGGGGGGTGGAGGCAATCAGCCCCAGCATTTT
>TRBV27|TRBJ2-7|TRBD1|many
CASSSSPKRQGQGRHEQYF
TGTGCCAGCAGTTCCAGTCCCAAACGCCAAGGACAGGGTAGGCACGAGCAGTACTTC
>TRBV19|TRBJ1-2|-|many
CASSTGGHYGYTF
TGTGCCAGTAGTACGGGGGGTCACTATGGCTACACCTTC
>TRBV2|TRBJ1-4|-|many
CASERGRLFF
TGTGCCTCCGAAAGGGGACGACTGTTTTTT
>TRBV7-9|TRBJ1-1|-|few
CASSSTRPVQAFF
TGTGCCAGCAGCTCCACCCGACCGGTCCAAGCTTTCTTT
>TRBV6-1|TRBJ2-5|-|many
CASSIGGQETQYF
TGTGCCAGCTCGATCGGGGGCCAAGAGACCCAGTACTTC